The TCR beta chain under discussion was sequenced for a study of OX40 agonist ivuxolimab in advanced cancers. Study-wide background: In this trial design, patients received ivuxolimab intravenously at 0.01 to 10 mg/kg every 2 weeks. The dose-escalation group included hepatocellular carcinoma, melanoma, renal cell carcinoma and head and neck cancer. General study findings and limits: The study observed clonal expansion of CD4+ and CD8+ blood T cells by week 6 at 0.1 to 3.0 mg/kg. Averaged across samples, CD8+ T cells carried more expanded clones than CD4+ did.

Concerning this clone: Its antigen is unknown.

The CDR3 runs 15 residues. CDR1 is MNHEY, CDR2 SVGAGI, per germline. The V segment lost 1 base and the J segment 3 bases; nucleotides outside the gene matches: 6. Measured with immunoSEQ multiplex PCR; TCRdb has only the in-frame clones, and not every one. Counted here are 95,000 to 100,000 clones, around 94% occurring once; the ten biggest clones make up around 0.25%. The material sequenced was CD4+ or CD8+ T cells sorted from blood, taken in a trial of the OX40 agonist ivuxolimab. The chain employs TRBV6-5 and TRBJ2-7; the match to TRBD1 covers 7 bases. The source of this sequence is an adult with an advanced solid tumor such as melanoma, head and neck, liver or kidney cancer. CDR3 coding DNA: TGTGCCAGCAGTTACTATCCGACAGGGCTCTACGAGCAGTACTTC. Translated, it gives CASSYYPTGLYEQYF.